This T cell receptor (beta chain) was identified during a study of cytomegalovirus exposure and HLA in healthy donors. Trimming stripped 0 bases from V and 3 bases from J, with 17 bases between. The CDR3 is made up of 17 amino acids. Germline values: CDR1 LNHNV, CDR2 YYDKDF (reference sequence). Clones were sequenced by immunoSEQ multiplex PCR, and TCRdb holds only the in-frame ones, with some missing. The sample shows some 290,000 clones, roughly 90% of them seen only once. Input material: PBMCs. The chain is built from TRBV15 and TRBJ1-2, with D hard to call. This clonotype was obtained from a man aged 30 to 45 in good health and CMV-seronegative. The CDR3 DNA reads TGTGCCACCAGCAGAGATCATAGAGGAAGGGAGGACTATGGCTACACCTTC. It codes for CATSRDHRGREDYGYTF.